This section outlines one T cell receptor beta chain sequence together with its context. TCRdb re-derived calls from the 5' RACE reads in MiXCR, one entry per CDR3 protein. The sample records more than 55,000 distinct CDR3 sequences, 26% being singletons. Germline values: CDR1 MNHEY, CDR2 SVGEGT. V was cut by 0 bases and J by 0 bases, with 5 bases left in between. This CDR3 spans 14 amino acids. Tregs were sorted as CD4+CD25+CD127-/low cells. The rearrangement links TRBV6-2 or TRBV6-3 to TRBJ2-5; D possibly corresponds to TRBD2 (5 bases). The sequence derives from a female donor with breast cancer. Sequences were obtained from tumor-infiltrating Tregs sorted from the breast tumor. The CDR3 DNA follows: TGTGCCAGCAGTTACTCGCGGGACCAAGAGACCCAGTACTTC. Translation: CASSYSRDQETQYF.